Listed below are T cell receptor beta chains from one sample, sequenced in a study of blood T cell repertoires in COVID-19. The data were produced by immunoSEQ multiplex PCR, yet TCRdb's version contains in-frame clones alone and is incomplete. The data show about 300,000 clones, with about 86% seen just once and roughly 1.3% held by the top ten. The source material was peripheral blood. These receptors all come from a woman between 50 and 59 years old with acute or convalescent COVID-19. The conserved cysteine and the conserved F or W are not part of the CDR3 here.

TRBV6-1,TRBJ2-1,ASSEGEAGGNEQF
TRBV11-3,TRBJ2-2,ASSFYRNTGELF
TRBV4-1,TRBJ1-2,ASSQESRGTGT
TRBV11-2,TRBJ2-1,ASRQDRGGYNEQF
TRBV12-3/TRBV12-4,TRBJ2-7,ASTPTPSYEQY
TRBV6-5,TRBJ2-7,ASSYQHSGGSYEQY
TRBV14,TRBJ2-1,ASSQDWREGQQF
TRBV30,TRBJ1-1,AWSMGGHTEAF
TRBV6-1,TRBJ2-6,ASSDLAKGHYSGANVLT
TRBV7-2,TRBJ1-1,ASSFGVGMNTEAF
TRBV10-3,TRBJ1-5,AISEAGGNQPQH
TRBV5-1,TRBJ2-1,ASRPLTGRSYNEQF
TRBV13,TRBJ1-1,ASSLGQGNTEAF
TRBV3-1/TRBV3-2,TRBJ2-4,ASSQGGGDIQY
TRBV2,TRBJ1-1,ASNPLGSINTEAF
TRBV3-1/TRBV3-2,TRBJ2-5,ASSQDGGRETQY